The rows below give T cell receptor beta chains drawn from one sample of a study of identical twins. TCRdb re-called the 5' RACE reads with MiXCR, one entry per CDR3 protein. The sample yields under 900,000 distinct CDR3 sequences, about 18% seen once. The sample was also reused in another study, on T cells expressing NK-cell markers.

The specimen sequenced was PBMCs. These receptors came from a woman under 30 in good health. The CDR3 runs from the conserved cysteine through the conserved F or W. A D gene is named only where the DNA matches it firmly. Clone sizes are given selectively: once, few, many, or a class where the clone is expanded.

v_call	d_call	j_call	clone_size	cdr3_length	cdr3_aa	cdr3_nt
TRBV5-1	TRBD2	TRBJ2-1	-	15	CASSPGLAGVVSQFF	TGCGCCAGCAGCCCCGGACTAGCGGGAGTCGTTAGTCAGTTCTTC
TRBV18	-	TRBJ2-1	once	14	CASGGTSSYNEQFF	TGTGCCAGCGGCGGAACTAGCAGTTACAATGAGCAGTTCTTC
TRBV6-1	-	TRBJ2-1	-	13	CASQGRTRNEQFF	TGTGCCAGCCAGGGCAGGACGAGGAATGAGCAGTTCTTC
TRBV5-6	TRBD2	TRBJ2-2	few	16	CASSFTSGSNTGELFF	TGTGCCAGCAGCTTCACTAGCGGGAGTAACACCGGGGAGCTGTTTTTT
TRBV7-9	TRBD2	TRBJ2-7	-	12	CASSPSGDAQYF	TGTGCCAGCAGCCCCAGCGGGGATGCGCAGTACTTC
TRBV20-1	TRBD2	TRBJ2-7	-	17	CSARGILAGGQTYEQYF	TGCAGTGCTAGGGGGATACTAGCGGGAGGCCAAACCTACGAGCAGTACTTC
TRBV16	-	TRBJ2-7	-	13	CASSPWGSYEQYF	TGTGCCAGCAGCCCGTGGGGCTCCTACGAGCAGTACTTC
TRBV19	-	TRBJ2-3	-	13	CASRPGAGNTQYF	TGTGCCAGTAGGCCTGGGGCGGGAAATACGCAGTATTTT
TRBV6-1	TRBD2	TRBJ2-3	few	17	CASSPGTSGGYIDTQYF	TGTGCCAGCAGTCCCGGGACTAGCGGGGGGTATATCGATACGCAGTATTTT
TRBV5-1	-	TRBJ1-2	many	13	CASAEGNNYGYTF	TGCGCCAGCGCCGAGGGGAATAACTATGGCTACACCTTC
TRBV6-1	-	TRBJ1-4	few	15	CASRTDGSRNEKLFF	TGTGCCAGCAGGACAGATGGGAGTAGGAATGAAAAACTGTTTTTT
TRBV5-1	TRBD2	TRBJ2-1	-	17	CASRNYGISGRRNEQFF	TGCGCCAGCAGGAATTATGGAATTAGCGGGAGAAGGAATGAGCAGTTCTTC
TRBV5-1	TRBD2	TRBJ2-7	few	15	CASSATSGTRYEQYF	TGCGCCAGCAGCGCTACTAGCGGAACCCGCTACGAGCAGTACTTC
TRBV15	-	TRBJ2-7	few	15	CATSRDFGGSYEQYF	TGTGCCACCAGCAGAGACTTTGGGGGATCCTACGAGCAGTACTTC
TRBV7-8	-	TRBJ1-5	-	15	CASSFRQDMGQPQHF	TGTGCCAGCAGCTTTCGGCAGGATATGGGTCAGCCCCAGCATTTT
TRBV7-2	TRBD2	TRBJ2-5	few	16	CASSGFSGGLKETQYF	TGTGCCAGCAGCGGCTTTAGCGGGGGGTTGAAGGAGACCCAGTACTTC
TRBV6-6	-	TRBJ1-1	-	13	CASSYAGSAEAFF	TGTGCCAGCAGTTACGCCGGGAGTGCTGAAGCTTTCTTT
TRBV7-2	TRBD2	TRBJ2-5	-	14	CASSLDGTSETQYF	TGTGCCAGCAGCTTAGACGGGACTAGCGAGACCCAGTACTTC
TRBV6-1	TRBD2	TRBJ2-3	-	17	CASRPTLAGAPTDTQYF	TGTGCCAGCAGGCCGACCCTAGCGGGAGCTCCCACAGATACGCAGTATTTT
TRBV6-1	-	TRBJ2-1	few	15	CASSRQVAGGNEQFF	TGTGCCAGCAGTCGCCAGGTTGCAGGGGGGAATGAGCAGTTCTTC
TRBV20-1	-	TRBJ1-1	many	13	CSAFGTVNTEAFF	TGCAGTGCCTTCGGGACGGTTAACACTGAAGCTTTCTTT
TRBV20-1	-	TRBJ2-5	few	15	CSARAGRASEETQYF	TGCAGTGCTAGAGCGGGTAGGGCCTCCGAAGAGACCCAGTACTTC
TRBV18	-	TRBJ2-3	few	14	CASSTRAVADTQYF	TGTGCCAGCTCAACCCGGGCGGTAGCAGATACGCAGTATTTT
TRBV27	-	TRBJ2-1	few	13	CASRGGYNHEQFF	TGTGCCAGCAGGGGAGGCTACAATCATGAGCAGTTCTTC
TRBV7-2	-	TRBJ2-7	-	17	CASSSRGAGRQTYEQYF	TGTGCCAGCAGCTCCCGGGGGGCTGGGCGGCAGACCTACGAGCAGTACTTC
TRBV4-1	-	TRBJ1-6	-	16	CASSQEPRAYNSPLHF	TGCGCCAGCAGCCAAGAGCCCAGGGCGTATAATTCACCCCTCCACTTT
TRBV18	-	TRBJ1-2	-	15	CASSDVEGRLTGYTF	TGTGCCAGCTCTGATGTCGAGGGGCGTTTGACTGGCTACACCTTC
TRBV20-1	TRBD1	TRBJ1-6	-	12	CSARTGESPLHF	TGCAGTGCTAGGACAGGGGAATCACCCCTCCACTTT
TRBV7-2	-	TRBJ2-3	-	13	CASSLVFEDTQYF	TGTGCCAGCAGCTTAGTGTTTGAAGATACGCAGTATTTT
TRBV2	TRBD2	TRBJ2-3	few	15	CASSGAGGGADTQYF	TGTGCCAGCAGTGGAGCGGGGGGAGGAGCAGATACGCAGTATTTT
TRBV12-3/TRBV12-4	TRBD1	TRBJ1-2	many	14	CASSIWTGGYGYTF	TGTGCCAGCAGTATCTGGACAGGGGGCTATGGCTACACCTTC
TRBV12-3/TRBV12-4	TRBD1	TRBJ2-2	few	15	CASSRIDRVAGELFF	TGTGCCAGCAGCCGCATAGACAGGGTGGCCGGGGAGCTGTTTTTT
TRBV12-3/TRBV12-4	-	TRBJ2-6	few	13	CASWVTGANVLTF	TGTGCCAGCTGGGTGACCGGGGCCAACGTCCTGACTTTC
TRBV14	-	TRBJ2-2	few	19	CASSQVGPISAQNTGELFF	TGTGCCAGCAGCCAAGTAGGGCCTATCAGCGCCCAGAACACCGGGGAGCTGTTTTTT
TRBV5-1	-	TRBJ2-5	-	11	CASSSDSDQYF	TGCGCCAGCAGCTCCGATTCGGACCAGTACTTC
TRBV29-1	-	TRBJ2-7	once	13	CSVVGAGLYEQYF	TGCAGCGTTGTAGGGGCCGGCCTATACGAGCAGTACTTC
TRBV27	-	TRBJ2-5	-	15	CASSYRDPYLETQYF	TGTGCCAGCAGCTACAGGGACCCCTACCTCGAGACCCAGTACTTC
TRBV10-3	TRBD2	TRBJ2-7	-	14	CAISQTSSKGEQYF	TGTGCCATCAGTCAGACTAGCTCCAAGGGCGAGCAGTACTTC
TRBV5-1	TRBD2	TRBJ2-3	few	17	CASSPVLAGGPTDTQYF	TGCGCCAGCAGCCCGGTACTAGCGGGGGGACCCACAGATACGCAGTATTTT
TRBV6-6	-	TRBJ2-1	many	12	CASSPAYNEQFF	TGTGCCAGCAGCCCCGCCTACAATGAGCAGTTCTTC
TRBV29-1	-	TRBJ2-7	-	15	CSVGSGRSGSYEQYF	TGCAGCGTTGGAAGTGGCCGATCGGGCTCCTACGAGCAGTACTTC
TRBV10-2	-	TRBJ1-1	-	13	CASSVDPERKAFF	TGCGCCAGCAGTGTTGACCCGGAACGAAAAGCTTTCTTT
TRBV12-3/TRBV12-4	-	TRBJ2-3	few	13	CASRKTNTDTQYF	TGTGCCAGCAGAAAGACTAACACAGATACGCAGTATTTT
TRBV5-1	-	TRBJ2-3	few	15	CASSLTVQSTDTQYF	TGCGCCAGCAGCTTGACGGTACAGAGCACAGATACGCAGTATTTT
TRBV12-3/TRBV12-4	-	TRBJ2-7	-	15	CASSSHGARANEQYF	TGTGCCAGCAGTTCCCACGGGGCGCGGGCCAACGAGCAGTACTTC
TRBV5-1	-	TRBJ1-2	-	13	CASISQDSGGYTF	TGCGCCAGCATCTCACAGGACAGCGGGGGCTACACCTTC
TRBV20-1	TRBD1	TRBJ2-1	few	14	CSAQRTGGYNEQFF	TGCAGTGCCCAAAGGACAGGGGGCTACAATGAGCAGTTCTTC
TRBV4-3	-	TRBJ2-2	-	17	CASSQASLGGDSGELFF	TGCGCCAGCAGCCAAGCCAGTTTAGGCGGGGACAGCGGGGAGCTGTTTTTT
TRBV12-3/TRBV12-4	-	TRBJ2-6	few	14	CASSHRAGANVLTF	TGTGCCAGCAGTCACAGGGCTGGGGCCAACGTCCTGACTTTC
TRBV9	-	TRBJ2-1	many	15	CASSGDASSYNEQFF	TGTGCCAGCAGCGGAGACGCCAGCTCCTACAATGAGCAGTTCTTC
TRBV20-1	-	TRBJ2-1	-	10	CSASYNEQFF	TGCAGTGCTTCTTACAATGAGCAGTTCTTC
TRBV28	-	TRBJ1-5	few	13	CASRREPIYPQHF	TGTGCCAGCAGGCGGGAGCCCATATATCCCCAGCATTTT
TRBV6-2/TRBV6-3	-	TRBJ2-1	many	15	CASSYSRAVSREQFF	TGTGCCAGCAGTTACTCCCGGGCAGTCAGTCGGGAGCAGTTCTTC
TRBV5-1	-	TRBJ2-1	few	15	CASSFALVSYNEQFF	TGCGCCAGCAGCTTTGCACTGGTCTCCTACAATGAGCAGTTCTTC
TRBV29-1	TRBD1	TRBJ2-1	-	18	CSVKSPGLKTGGTEGQFF	TGCAGCGTGAAGTCCCCCGGGCTAAAGACAGGGGGTACTGAAGGGCAGTTCTTC
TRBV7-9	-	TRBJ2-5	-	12	CASSPHGRVDYF	TGTGCCAGCAGCCCCCACGGCAGAGTTGATTACTTC
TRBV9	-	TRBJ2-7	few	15	CASSVAAGPSYEQYF	TGTGCCAGCAGCGTAGCAGCGGGTCCCTCCTACGAGCAGTACTTC
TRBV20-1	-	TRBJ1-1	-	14	CSASPVLGVTEAFF	TGCAGTGCTTCGCCGGTGCTCGGGGTTACTGAAGCTTTCTTT
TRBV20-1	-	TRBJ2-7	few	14	CSAEARQPGYEQYF	TGCAGTGCTGAGGCCAGGCAGCCGGGGTACGAGCAGTACTTC